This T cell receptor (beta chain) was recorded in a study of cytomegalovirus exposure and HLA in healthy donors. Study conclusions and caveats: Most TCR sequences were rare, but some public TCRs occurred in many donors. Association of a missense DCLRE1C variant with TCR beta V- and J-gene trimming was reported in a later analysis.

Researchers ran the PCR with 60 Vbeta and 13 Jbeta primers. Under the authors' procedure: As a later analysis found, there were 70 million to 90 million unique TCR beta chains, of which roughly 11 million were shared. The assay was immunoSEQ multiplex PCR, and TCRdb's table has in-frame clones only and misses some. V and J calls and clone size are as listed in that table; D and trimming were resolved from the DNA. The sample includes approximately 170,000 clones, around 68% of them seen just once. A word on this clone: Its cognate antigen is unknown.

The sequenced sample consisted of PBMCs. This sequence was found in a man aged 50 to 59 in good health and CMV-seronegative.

Here the CDR3 reads CASSPIGATEAFF. The CDR3 DNA is TGTGCCAGCTCACCAATAGGGGCCACTGAAGCTTTCTTT. This sequence joins TRBV18 and TRBJ1-1; D might be TRBD1 (5 bases). Germline CDR1 and CDR2: KGHSH and LQKENI. The CDR3 totals 13 residues. V lost 2 bases, J lost 4 bases, and 8 bases lay in between. The full variable domain, its missing parts supplied by reference TRBV18 and TRBJ1-1, is NAGVMQNPRHLVRRRGQEARLRCSPMKGHSHVYWYRQLPEEGLKFMVYLQKENIIDESGMPKERFSAEFPKEGPSILRIQQVVRGDSAAYFCASSPIGATEAFFGQGTRLTVV.